The T cell receptor beta chain under discussion was sequenced for a study of blood T cell repertoires in COVID-19. On the study more broadly: Both acute and convalescent COVID-19 samples were obtained from the United States, Italy and Spain. Sources were T cells, B-cell-depleted T cells, or PBMCs; the material itself was cDNA or gDNA.

Sequencing was performed with immunoSEQ multiplex PCR; in TCRdb, only in-frame clones are kept and a portion is missing. The sample contains 22,000 or so clones, about 90% of which appear only once. Trimming took off 3 bases at V and 6 bases at J, with 14 bases between the two ends. CDR3 length: 14 amino acids. Germline CDR1 reads SGHTA; CDR2 reads FQGNSA. The V call is TRBV7-2, the J call TRBJ1-2, with D perhaps TRBD1 (5 bases). Material: peripheral blood. The clonotype was recovered from a human donor in a cohort sampled during active COVID-19. The CDR3 DNA reads TGTGCCAGCAGCTTGACGCTTGGGGGGAATGGCTACACCTTC. Translating gives CASSLTLGGNGYTF.